The TCR beta chain under discussion was sequenced for a study of T cell responses to AZD1222 COVID-19 vaccine. Study results and limitations: Spike-wide vaccine-associated CD4 TCRs dominated at 160-218 and 743-854. Mostly white British, mostly female donors; authors suggested clonal diversity may be underestimated. Only 5 or 6 individuals given AZD1222 were seropositive at baseline. Spike-specific TCR breadth and depth went up after people got two AZD1222 doses.

As for this clone: Its specificity is unknown.

Libraries were prepared by immunoSEQ multiplex PCR; TCRdb keeps only in-frame clonotypes and omits some of them. The repertoire has roughly 140,000 clones, roughly nine tenths of them found once; the top ten carry 1.5% to 2%. Germline V gene lookup returns CDR1 MNHEY and CDR2 SMNVEV (reference sequence). The CDR3 has 15 amino acids. V lost 7 bases, J lost 3 bases, and 16 bases lay in between. Source: peripheral blood, taken on day 0 of AZD1222 vaccination. This chain links TRBV27 with TRBJ1-5; D remains ambiguous. This sequence originates from an adult in good health. Here the CDR3 DNA reads TGTGCCAGCACCGGGCCGGGAGGTGTCAATCAGCCCCAGCATTTT. It is translated as CASTGPGGVNQPQHF.